A selection of T cell receptor beta chains follows, all from one sample in a study of blood T cell repertoires in COVID-19. Using immunoSEQ multiplex PCR, the repertoire was profiled, and TCRdb retains in-frame clones only, with some absent. The repertoire has roughly 440,000 clones, around 89% of them found once; the top ten carry over 9.5%. Specimen: peripheral blood. These receptors were obtained from a woman aged 50 to 60 with COVID-19, enrolled during active disease. CDR3s include the opening cysteine and the closing phenylalanine or tryptophan. Each record gives: J gene, V gene, CDR3 protein.

J gene: TRBJ2-3; V gene: TRBV10-2; CDR3 protein: CASSGGTDTDTQYF
J gene: TRBJ2-1; V gene: TRBV7-6; CDR3 protein: CASSFRDRGGNEQFF
J gene: TRBJ1-6; V gene: TRBV9; CDR3 protein: CASSHEGETYNSPLHF
J gene: TRBJ2-7; V gene: TRBV28; CDR3 protein: CASSETSGGSHYEQYF
J gene: TRBJ2-7; V gene: TRBV21-1; CDR3 protein: CASSKAPDERSYEQYF
J gene: TRBJ1-2; V gene: TRBV18; CDR3 protein: CASSPGTVSYGYTF
J gene: TRBJ1-2; V gene: TRBV6-4; CDR3 protein: CASMPWTVLYGYTF
J gene: TRBJ2-1; V gene: TRBV5-4; CDR3 protein: CASSLGGGFFYNEQFF
J gene: TRBJ2-4; V gene: TRBV6-1; CDR3 protein: CASSEGQKNIQYF
J gene: TRBJ2-3; V gene: TRBV5-1; CDR3 protein: CASSSSTTGRGDTQYF
J gene: TRBJ2-7; V gene: TRBV7-9; CDR3 protein: CASSSTGTNLYEQYF
J gene: TRBJ2-2; V gene: TRBV2; CDR3 protein: CASSEDRGYTGELFF
J gene: TRBJ2-2; V gene: TRBV13; CDR3 protein: CASSLTIPYKMGPPGELFF
J gene: TRBJ2-3; V gene: TRBV9; CDR3 protein: CASSAGTSGGTSTDTQYF
J gene: TRBJ2-5; V gene: TRBV20-1; CDR3 protein: CSASGSLETQYF
J gene: TRBJ1-6; V gene: TRBV10-3; CDR3 protein: CAISGTPPNSPLHF
J gene: TRBJ2-5; V gene: TRBV7-2; CDR3 protein: CASSRGLQAQETQYF
J gene: TRBJ2-5; V gene: TRBV9; CDR3 protein: CASSVRTGERETQYF
J gene: TRBJ1-2; V gene: TRBV14; CDR3 protein: CASSQVSVNVYGYTF
J gene: TRBJ2-1; V gene: TRBV4-1; CDR3 protein: CASRPGQGNNNEQFF
J gene: TRBJ2-3; V gene: TRBV5-1; CDR3 protein: CASSRAGSSTDTQYF
J gene: TRBJ1-6; V gene: TRBV21-1; CDR3 protein: CASGRGEPLHF
J gene: TRBJ2-3; V gene: TRBV6-6; CDR3 protein: CASNPSGGTDTQYF
J gene: TRBJ1-6; V gene: TRBV30; CDR3 protein: CAWSVQGAGNSPLHF
J gene: TRBJ1-3; V gene: TRBV7-9; CDR3 protein: CASRPRGGANGNTIYF
J gene: TRBJ2-2; V gene: TRBV24-1; CDR3 protein: CATREAARDTGELFF
J gene: TRBJ1-4; V gene: TRBV5-1; CDR3 protein: CASSFFGTEGEKLFF
J gene: TRBJ2-7; V gene: TRBV11-2; CDR3 protein: CASSLNPWGQGRYEQYF
J gene: TRBJ2-1; V gene: TRBV3-1/TRBV3-2; CDR3 protein: CASSQMPGNNEQFF
J gene: TRBJ1-1; V gene: TRBV6-5; CDR3 protein: CASSLRQGWTEAFF
J gene: TRBJ2-7; V gene: TRBV3-1/TRBV3-2; CDR3 protein: CASSRDRALYEQYF
J gene: TRBJ2-7; V gene: TRBV29-1; CDR3 protein: CSVEESPSDEQYF
J gene: TRBJ1-4; V gene: TRBV30; CDR3 protein: CAWSVGGALNEKLFF
J gene: TRBJ1-2; V gene: TRBV2; CDR3 protein: CASSEPGGFGYTF
J gene: TRBJ1-2; V gene: TRBV9; CDR3 protein: CASSALFRTGKKNGYTF
J gene: TRBJ1-3; V gene: TRBV12-5; CDR3 protein: CASGLAGNTIYF
J gene: TRBJ1-4; V gene: TRBV5-1; CDR3 protein: CASSPVTGGEEKLFF
J gene: TRBJ2-3; V gene: TRBV4-1; CDR3 protein: CASSQDDQLAGLPRDTQYF
J gene: TRBJ2-3; V gene: TRBV24-1; CDR3 protein: CATSDPTSDRVDTQYF
J gene: TRBJ1-1; V gene: TRBV3-1/TRBV3-2; CDR3 protein: CASSQDILNTEAFF
J gene: TRBJ2-7; V gene: TRBV28; CDR3 protein: CARPKGGRDFF
J gene: TRBJ2-3; V gene: TRBV12-5; CDR3 protein: CASGLIVFSGGASDTQYF
J gene: TRBJ1-6; V gene: TRBV12-3/TRBV12-4; CDR3 protein: CASSSGPDSPLHF
J gene: TRBJ1-1; V gene: TRBV5-1; CDR3 protein: CASQTGVDTEAFF
J gene: TRBJ2-7; V gene: TRBV3-1/TRBV3-2; CDR3 protein: CASSQEGLAGAVYEQYF
J gene: TRBJ1-4; V gene: TRBV6-5; CDR3 protein: CAVQGAFNEKLFF
J gene: TRBJ1-1; V gene: TRBV4-2; CDR3 protein: CASSRSGTEAFF
J gene: TRBJ1-4; V gene: TRBV7-8; CDR3 protein: CASSPGTGRGEKLFF
J gene: TRBJ1-3; V gene: TRBV9; CDR3 protein: CASSVAGQSSGNTIYF
J gene: TRBJ1-6; V gene: TRBV5-8; CDR3 protein: CASRLIDWRFYNSPLHF
J gene: TRBJ2-3; V gene: TRBV29-1; CDR3 protein: CSVALGQGGQDTQYF